Listed below are T cell receptor beta chains from one sample, sequenced in a study of blood T cell repertoires in COVID-19. Profiling relied on immunoSEQ multiplex PCR, and the TCRdb table lists in-frame clones only, not all of them. The table lists 210,000 or so clones, approximately 83% of them singletons. The sequenced sample consisted of peripheral blood. The receptors shown here come from a woman aged 25 to 45 with COVID-19, enrolled during active disease. The CDR3 runs from the conserved cysteine through the conserved F or W. D genes are given only for firm matches. Only part of the rows carry a size: once, few, many, or a class if the clone is expanded.

>TRBV19|TRBJ2-7|TRBD2|-
TGTGCCAGTAGTCTGGCGGGACTAGCGGGAGGGGTTGACTACGAGCAGTACTTC
CASSLAGLAGGVDYEQYF
>TRBV9|TRBJ2-7|TRBD2|-
TGTGCCAGCAGCGGGGGACTAGCAGCCTACGAGCAGTACTTC
CASSGGLAAYEQYF
>TRBV3-1/TRBV3-2|TRBJ2-5|TRBD2|-
TGTGCCAGCAGCCAAGATTGGGGAGCGGGGGGGCCCCATGAGACCCAGTACTTC
CASSQDWGAGGPHETQYF
>TRBV5-5|TRBJ2-3|TRBD2|-
TGTGCCACCCAGCTTGGACGGGGGGGCGGAGATACGCAGTATTTT
CATQLGRGGGDTQYF
>TRBV18|TRBJ2-2|-|-
TGTGCCAGCTCACCATATTCGGTCGACAGCGCGGGGGAGCTGTTTTTT
CASSPYSVDSAGELFF
>TRBV10-3|TRBJ2-1|-|few
TGTGCCATCAGTGAGCCTGGGAGCTCCTACAATGAGCAGTTCTTC
CAISEPGSSYNEQFF
>TRBV4-1|TRBJ1-1|TRBD1|-
TGCGCCAGTAACTTGGGGGGAACAGGGGGATACACTGAAGCTTTCTTT
CASNLGGTGGYTEAFF
>TRBV27|TRBJ1-1|TRBD1|-
TGTGCCAGCAGTTTGACAGGGGGCTCAACTGAAGCTTTCTTT
CASSLTGGSTEAFF
>TRBV27|TRBJ2-1|TRBD2|-
TGTGCCAGCAGTTTACGGGCGGGGGGACCCAATGAGCAGTTCTTC
CASSLRAGGPNEQFF
>TRBV28|TRBJ2-1|-|once
TGTGCCAGCGGACCTAGGGGTGGCGATGAGCAGTTCTTC
CASGPRGGDEQFF
>TRBV5-6|TRBJ1-5|TRBD1|-
TGTGCCAGCAGCTTGGGGGACAGGGGTCAGCCCCAGCATTTT
CASSLGDRGQPQHF
>TRBV10-1|TRBJ2-1|TRBD2|-
TGCGCCAGCAGTGAGGCCACTAGCGGGGGGGCGGGCGTTGAGCAGTTCTTC
CASSEATSGGAGVEQFF
>TRBV7-2|TRBJ2-7|TRBD2|-
TGTGCCAGCAGCTCAGGGATGAGCGGGAGGGCCAGGGAGCAGTACTTC
CASSSGMSGRAREQYF
>TRBV28|TRBJ1-1|TRBD1|-
TGTGCCAGCAGTTTCGGGTCAGGGGGGAACACTGAAGCTTTCTTT
CASSFGSGGNTEAFF
>TRBV9|TRBJ2-3|TRBD2|-
TGTGCCAGCAGCTCCAATTCCGGGGGGGATACGCAGTATTTT
CASSSNSGGDTQYF
>TRBV5-1|TRBJ1-2|-|-
TGCGCCAGCAGCTGGCCGCAAGGCCAGGATGGCTACACCTTC
CASSWPQGQDGYTF
>TRBV27|TRBJ1-6|TRBD1|-
TGTGCCAGCAGTTTAAGCAGGGGGCTTTCACCCCTCCACTTT
CASSLSRGLSPLHF
>TRBV9|TRBJ2-1|-|-
TGTGCCAGCAGCCCCCGGATCGGGAGCTCCTACAATGAGCAGTTCTTC
CASSPRIGSSYNEQFF
>TRBV6-5|TRBJ1-5|TRBD1|-
TGTGCCAGTCGACAGGGGGCTGGACAGCCCCAGCATTTT
CASRQGAGQPQHF
>TRBV5-1|TRBJ1-2|-|once
TGCGCCAGCAGCTTGGAGGTGCGGGACGGCTACACCTTC
CASSLEVRDGYTF
>TRBV12-5|TRBJ1-2|TRBD1|-
TGTGCTAGTGGTTTGGTCGGAGGACAGGGGGAGTTGTATGGCTACACCTTC
CASGLVGGQGELYGYTF
>TRBV7-9|TRBJ1-5|TRBD1|-
TGTGCCAGCAGCTTAGGGGACAGAAATCAGCCCCAGCATTTT
CASSLGDRNQPQHF
>TRBV27|TRBJ2-7|TRBD2|-
TGTGCCAGCAGCGAGACGGTGGCTAGCGGGATAATCGCCTACGAGCAGTACTTC
CASSETVASGIIAYEQYF
>TRBV6-2/TRBV6-3|TRBJ2-7|TRBD1|once
TGTGCCAGCAGTCGGGACAGGGTGAGCTCCTACGAGCAGTACTTC
CASSRDRVSSYEQYF
>TRBV29-1|TRBJ2-7|TRBD1|-
TGCAGCGTACAGGGGCAAACGGCCTACGAGCAGTACTTC
CSVQGQTAYEQYF
>TRBV3-1/TRBV3-2|TRBJ2-3|TRBD1|-
TGTGCCAGCAGCCAAGATCTTGGACAGGGCACAGATACGCAGTATTTT
CASSQDLGQGTDTQYF
>TRBV11-3|TRBJ2-1|TRBD2|few
TGTGCCAGCAGCCCATCTTCTAGAGCGGGAGCTCTTGAGCAGTTCTTC
CASSPSSRAGALEQFF
>TRBV6-1|TRBJ1-6|TRBD1|-
TGTGCCAGCAGTGAGGGACAGGGAAGACCACCCCTCCACTTT
CASSEGQGRPPLHF
>TRBV9|TRBJ2-3|-|few
TGTGCCAGCAGCGTAGCAGGGGCCCAGGTAGATACGCAGTATTTT
CASSVAGAQVDTQYF
>TRBV5-4|TRBJ1-2|-|-
TGTGCCAGCAGTTTGACTACGGGTGGCTACACCTTC
CASSLTTGGYTF
>TRBV2|TRBJ2-7|-|-
TGTGCCAGCAGTGAATTCGGGGATTGGTACTTC
CASSEFGDWYF
>TRBV9|TRBJ1-1|TRBD1|-
TGTGCCAGCAGCAAACAGGGGGCGATGAACACTGAAGCTTTCTTT
CASSKQGAMNTEAFF
>TRBV21-1|TRBJ1-1|-|-
TGTGCCATCCCGAAGAGCACTGAAGCTTTCTTT
CAIPKSTEAFF
>TRBV4-1|TRBJ2-3|TRBD2|-
TGCGCCAGCAGGATTAGCGGGGCCTCTGGCACAGATACGCAGTATTTT
CASRISGASGTDTQYF
>TRBV27|TRBJ1-6|TRBD1|-
TGTGCCAGCAGGCGACAGGGACAGGGACGACGGGATGGCTCACCCCTCCACTTT
CASRRQGQGRRDGSPLHF
>TRBV16|TRBJ1-5|-|-
TGTGCCAGCAGCCAATACGGGGGGCAGCCCCAGCATTTT
CASSQYGGQPQHF
>TRBV28|TRBJ1-5|-|-
TGTGCCAGCAGTATACCTAGAGGCAATCAGCCCCAGCATTTT
CASSIPRGNQPQHF
>TRBV6-2/TRBV6-3|TRBJ1-2|TRBD1|-
TGTGCCAGCAGCCGTCCGGGACAGGGACCTTTCTATGGCTACACCTTC
CASSRPGQGPFYGYTF
>TRBV7-2|TRBJ2-5|-|-
TGTGCCAGCAGCTTATTTAGAGTTGATGGGACCCAGTACTTC
CASSLFRVDGTQYF
>TRBV28|TRBJ2-2|TRBD2|-
TGTGCCAGCAGTTTAGTAGCGGGAGGGAACACCGGGGAGCTGTTTTTT
CASSLVAGGNTGELFF
>TRBV18|TRBJ2-1|TRBD2|-
TGTGCCAGCTCACCTGCCGCGACTAGCGGGTCCTACAATGAGCAGTTCTTC
CASSPAATSGSYNEQFF
>TRBV6-2/TRBV6-3|TRBJ2-7|TRBD1|-
TGTGCCAGCAGCCCGGGACAGGGATCAACCGAGCAGTACTTC
CASSPGQGSTEQYF
>TRBV2|TRBJ2-1|TRBD2|-
TGTGCCAGCAGCGCCGGACTAGCGGGAGTGAATAATGAGCAGTTCTTC
CASSAGLAGVNNEQFF